This T cell receptor (beta chain) derives from a study of cytomegalovirus exposure and HLA in healthy donors. PCR involved 60 Vbeta and 13 Jbeta primers. TCRdb's copy holds only in-frame clones and misses some; the assay was immunoSEQ multiplex PCR. The repertoire holds roughly 45,000 clones, with 77% as singletons. As regards this clone: At one end the junction does not follow the germline gene, possibly because of a read error.

Germline CDR1 reads MNHNS; CDR2 reads SASEGT. The CDR3 is 15 residues long. Sequencing used PBMCs. V is TRBV6-1 and J is TRBJ1-3; 10 bases fit TRBD1. The source is a young man in good health and CMV-seronegative. CDR3 DNA: TGTGCCAGCAGTGAAGCGCTCGTCCTCGGCTGGGACAGGGGTTTT. This translates into CASSEALVLGWDRGF.